These 15 T cell receptor beta chains came from one sample sequenced in a study of fetal regulatory T cell absence and autoimmunity. Using immunoSEQ multiplex PCR, the repertoire was profiled, and TCRdb retains in-frame clones only, with some absent. Altogether around 100,000 clones are present, roughly 78% being singletons, with the ten largest covering roughly 2%. Sequenced sample: pancreas tissue. The origin of the receptors is a male donor with IPEX syndrome.

This clone was recorded only once. The CDR3 sequence: CASSPSPGLALLAGTDTQYF. CDR3 coding DNA: TGTGCCAGCAGTCCATCTCCAGGACTAGCGCTTCTTGCGGGCACAGATACGCAGTATTTT. V usage is TRBV9 and J usage is TRBJ2-3; 9 nucleotides match TRBD2. The CDR3 has 20 residues. Germline trimming cut 5 bases from V and 1 base from J; bases unmatched to any gene: 20. Per the germline V gene, CDR1 is SGDLS and CDR2 is YYNGEE.

This clone came up a few times. The chain joins TRBV5-4 to TRBJ1-5; D uncertain. V lost 6 bases, J lost 5 bases, and 9 bases lay in between. CDR1 and CDR2 from the germline V gene are SGHNT and YYREEE (reference sequence). The CDR3 consists of 12 residues. DNA of the CDR3: TGTGCCAGCATCCTTATCTATCAGCCCCAGCATTTT. As protein: CASILIYQPQHF.

J is TRBJ1-1 and V is TRBV4-1; D is undetermined. CDR1 MGHRA and CDR2 YSYEKL come from the germline V gene. V was cut by 0 bases and J by 8 bases, with 16 bases left in between. The CDR3 runs 15 residues. The CDR3 is CASSQEAPIRAEAFF. The DNA of the CDR3 is TGCGCCAGCAGCCAAGAGGCTCCCATTCGGGCAGAAGCTTTCTTT.

This clone was recorded a few times. The chain is built from TRBV10-1 and TRBJ2-7; 7 bases are a match to TRBD2. V gave up 4 bases and J gave up 4 bases; unmatched junction bases: 4. Looked up from germline, CDR1 is WNHNN and CDR2 is SYGVQD (reference sequence). This CDR3 contains 13 residues. The DNA for the CDR3 is TGCGCCAGCAGTGCTAGCGGAACTTACGAGCAGTACTTC. The encoded protein is CASSASGTYEQYF.

J is TRBJ2-2 and V is TRBV5-5; D is unclear. Germline V gene sequence: CDR1 SGHKS, CDR2 YYEKEE (reference sequence). The germline V and J ends were trimmed by 3 bases and 5 bases, with 8 bases remaining between them. This CDR3 is built from 13 residues. This CDR3 is CASSWVGTGELFF. DNA for the CDR3: TGTGCCAGCAGCTGGGTGGGAACCGGGGAGCTGTTTTTT.

This chain joins TRBV7-6 and TRBJ2-1; 9 bases align to TRBD2. CDR1 is SGHVS, CDR2 FNYEAQ, per germline. The J segment lost 0 bases and the V segment lost 5 bases, leaving 5 bases of the junction unmatched. There are 16 residues in the CDR3. The CDR3: CASSPSGGPSYNEQFF. The CDR3 DNA follows: TGTGCCAGCAGCCCAAGCGGGGGGCCCTCCTACAATGAGCAGTTCTTC.

This clone was observed a few times. The chain recombines TRBV5-5 with TRBJ1-5; maybe TRBD1 (6 bases). Germline V gene lookup returns CDR1 SGHKS and CDR2 YYEKEE (reference sequence). The CDR3 totals 14 residues. The V gene lost 4 bases and the J gene lost 5 bases, with 13 bases spanning the gap. CDR3 nucleotide sequence: TGTGCCAGCAGCCTGACAGGTTCGGATCAGCCCCAGCATTTT. Encoded protein: CASSLTGSDQPQHF.

This sequence joins TRBV25-1 and TRBJ2-7, with D possibly being TRBD1 or TRBD2 (5 bases each). The CDR3 is 14 residues long. Trimming took off 3 bases at V and 5 bases at J, with 14 bases between the two ends. The germline CDR1 and CDR2 sequences are MGHDK and SYGVNS. CDR3 amino acids: CASSELRGIDEQYF. As DNA, the CDR3 is TGTGCCAGCAGTGAGCTGAGGGGCATCGACGAGCAGTACTTC.

The rearrangement uses TRBV11-2 and TRBJ1-1; 10 bases match TRBD1. This CDR3 contains 15 residues. Losses at the gene ends were 2 bases for V and 4 bases for J; bases not matched to a gene: 4. CDR1 is SGHAT, CDR2 FQNNGV, per germline. The CDR3 spells CASSLRRDRGTEAFF. The CDR3 DNA is TGTGCCAGCAGCTTAAGGCGGGACAGGGGCACTGAAGCTTTCTTT.

The V call is TRBV30, the J call TRBJ2-7; 14 positions agree with TRBD2. Unmatched junction bases numbered 4, after V lost 3 bases and J lost 0 bases. The CDR3 length is 16 residues. Germline CDR1 and CDR2: GTSNPN and SVGIG (reference sequence). CDR3 in DNA: TGTGCCTGGAGCGGGACTAGCGGGGGCCCCTCCTACGAGCAGTACTTC. Translating it yields CAWSGTSGGPSYEQYF.

A remark on this clone: Mismatch with germline at one junction end may stem from a read error. The J gene is TRBJ2-7, the V gene TRBV6-1; weak D call: TRBD1 (6 bases). Germline V gene lookup returns CDR1 MNHNS and CDR2 SASEGT. This CDR3 is built from 11 residues. CDR3 sequence (DNA): TGTGCCAGCAGTGTCCTGGACAGTCTGGACTTC. Protein: CASSVLDSLDF.

The rearrangement uses TRBV4-1 and TRBJ2-7; 12 nucleotides line up with TRBD1. Germline values: CDR1 MGHRA, CDR2 YSYEKL. CDR3 length: 18 residues. The V gene end was trimmed by 0 bases and the J gene end by 4 bases; junction bases not matched to a gene: 10. The CDR3 region has the DNA TGCGCCAGCAGCCAAGATTCTTTCGGGACAGGGGGCGGATACGAGCAGTACTTC. It specifies CASSQDSFGTGGGYEQYF.

The chain carries TRBV7-9 and TRBJ2-7; possible D gene TRBD2, 7 bases. The CDR3 has 13 amino acids. V was shortened by 3 bases and J by 4 bases, with 10 bases between the two germline ends. Germline CDR1 is SEHNR and CDR2 is FQNEAQ (reference sequence). CDR3: CASSLRGGYEQYF. The CDR3 DNA sequence: TGTGCCAGCAGCTTGAGGGGGGGATACGAGCAGTACTTC.

The chain combines TRBV7-9 with TRBJ2-5; D not resolved. This CDR3 has 10 amino acids. Deletions cut 5 bases from V and 12 bases from J, with 10 bases between. Germline V lookup: CDR1 SEHNR, CDR2 FQNEAQ (reference sequence). Here the CDR3 DNA reads TGTGCCAGCAGCGGACCCCTAAAGTACTTC. It codes for CASSGPLKYF.

This clone occurred a few times. The rearrangement links TRBV10-1 to TRBJ2-3; 10 bases line up with TRBD2. Trimming cost V 5 bases and J 5 bases; bases outside gene matches: 4. The CDR3 totals 14 residues. CDR1 and CDR2 (germline): WNHNN, SYGVQD (reference sequence). The CDR3 DNA reads TGCGCCAGCAGTCTAGCGGGGGTGAGAGATACGCAGTATTTT. Translation: CASSLAGVRDTQYF.